Listed below are T cell receptor beta chains from one sample, sequenced in a study of control samples from healthy donors and cancer patients. Data came from immunoSEQ multiplex PCR; TCRdb stores just in-frame clones and leaves some out. There are about 69,000 clones in the sample; more than 80% occur only once, and about 3% lies in the top ten. Source material: PBMCs. These receptors came from a woman between 50 and 59 years old with lung cancer. CDR3s include the opening cysteine and the closing phenylalanine or tryptophan. D genes are given only for firm matches. Clone sizes are given selectively: once, few, many, or a class where the clone is expanded.

v_call	d_call	j_call	clone_size	cdr3_aa	cdr3_nt
TRBV28	-	TRBJ1-6	-	CASRPTRSYNSPLHF	TGTGCCAGCAGACCGACACGCTCCTATAATTCACCCCTCCACTTT
TRBV18	TRBD1	TRBJ1-5	-	CASRLGTGGDQPQHF	TGTGCCAGCCGCCTGGGAACAGGGGGAGATCAGCCCCAGCATTTT
TRBV18	-	TRBJ1-3	-	CASSSYTGTGNTIYF	TGTGCCAGCTCATCCTATACAGGGACTGGAAACACCATATATTTT
TRBV5-1	TRBD2	TRBJ2-7	-	CASSLTSGYEQYF	TGCGCCAGCAGCTTGACTAGCGGTTACGAGCAGTACTTC
TRBV6-6	-	TRBJ1-5	-	CASKVPGSNQPQHF	TGTGCCAGCAAAGTACCGGGTAGCAATCAGCCCCAGCATTTT
TRBV12-3/TRBV12-4	TRBD1	TRBJ1-2	-	CASRAGGTYGYTF	TGTGCCAGCAGGGCAGGGGGCACCTATGGCTACACCTTC
TRBV28	-	TRBJ1-3	-	CASCAPTGGNTIYF	TGTGCCAGCTGTGCCCCCACAGGGGGAAACACCATATATTTT
TRBV2	-	TRBJ1-1	-	CASSGQGSEAFF	TGTGCCAGCAGTGGGCAGGGCTCTGAAGCTTTCTTT
TRBV5-1	-	TRBJ2-5	-	CASSFLGGQETQYF	TGCGCCAGCAGCTTTTTAGGGGGCCAAGAGACCCAGTACTTC
TRBV30	-	TRBJ1-5	-	CAWTPGLGSNQPQHF	TGTGCCTGGACCCCGGGCCTAGGGAGCAATCAGCCCCAGCATTTT
TRBV12-5	-	TRBJ2-1	-	CASGLDLAIYNEQFF	TGTGCTAGTGGTCTGGACCTGGCGATCTACAATGAGCAGTTCTTC
TRBV15	TRBD1	TRBJ1-1	few	CATSRDYRGDTEAFF	TGTGCCACCAGCAGAGATTACAGGGGAGACACTGAAGCTTTCTTT
TRBV6-6	-	TRBJ1-3	-	CASSSPDRLGNTIYF	TGTGCCAGCAGTTCCCCGGACAGACTCGGGAACACCATATATTTT
TRBV19	-	TRBJ1-1	few	CASSIGAGRWNTEAFF	TGTGCCAGTAGTATAGGCGCAGGGAGATGGAACACTGAAGCTTTCTTT
TRBV5-4	TRBD1	TRBJ1-3	once	CASSPTLAGQGISGNTIYF	TGTGCCAGCAGCCCAACCTTGGCGGGACAGGGGATCTCTGGAAACACCATATATTTT
TRBV28	-	TRBJ1-2	-	CASSRPVITPNLGYTF	TGTGCCAGCAGTCGGCCGGTCATTACACCCAACCTTGGCTACACCTTC
TRBV5-4	-	TRBJ1-5	-	CASSDLDQPQHF	TGTGCCAGCAGCGACCTCGATCAGCCCCAGCATTTT
TRBV7-9	-	TRBJ1-1	once	CASSPVRVYTEAFF	TGTGCCAGCAGCCCAGTCAGAGTTTACACTGAAGCTTTCTTT
TRBV19	-	TRBJ2-2	-	CATRRGALTGELFF	TGTGCCACCCGGAGGGGGGCCCTCACCGGGGAGCTGTTTTTT
TRBV5-1	TRBD1	TRBJ1-1	-	CASSIPTGGTEAFF	TGCGCCAGCAGCATCCCAACAGGGGGCACTGAAGCTTTCTTT
TRBV18	-	TRBJ1-2	-	CASSPGKGDGYTF	TGTGCCAGCTCACCCGGTAAGGGAGATGGCTACACCTTC
TRBV5-1	-	TRBJ2-5	-	CASSSGWDSPRETQYF	TGCGCCAGCAGCTCGGGTTGGGACTCCCCCAGGGAGACCCAGTACTTC
TRBV6-2/TRBV6-3	-	TRBJ1-1	-	CASSSTAGNTEAFF	TGTGCCAGCAGTTCCACCGCAGGGAACACTGAAGCTTTCTTT
TRBV6-5	TRBD1	TRBJ2-7	-	CASSLGDSSDEQYF	TGTGCCAGCAGTCTCGGGGACAGTTCGGACGAGCAGTACTTC
TRBV13	TRBD1	TRBJ1-4	-	CASSPTGATTNEKLFF	TGTGCCAGCAGCCCGACAGGGGCGACTACTAATGAAAAACTGTTTTTT
TRBV7-8	TRBD1	TRBJ2-5	-	CASSFDRAETQYF	TGTGCCAGCAGCTTTGACAGGGCTGAGACCCAGTACTTC
TRBV10-2	TRBD1	TRBJ1-1	-	CASNGQGAGTEAFF	TGCGCCAGCAACGGACAGGGGGCAGGGACTGAAGCTTTCTTT
TRBV6-1	-	TRBJ1-2	-	CASSEATVWDGYTF	TGTGCCAGCAGTGAAGCGACGGTCTGGGATGGCTACACCTTC
TRBV12-3/TRBV12-4	-	TRBJ1-1	few	CASSPLLRSAFF	TGTGCCAGCAGCCCCCTTCTTAGAAGCGCTTTCTTT
TRBV7-2	TRBD1	TRBJ1-2	-	CASSLRDRGSYGYTF	TGTGCCAGCAGCCTCCGGGACAGGGGTTCCTATGGCTACACCTTC
TRBV4-3	-	TRBJ1-1	-	CASSQDRTNTEAFF	TGCGCCAGCAGCCAAGATAGAACGAACACTGAAGCTTTCTTT
TRBV4-3	TRBD1	TRBJ2-1	once	CASSQDRTGTGIVHEQFF	TGCGCCAGCAGCCAAGATAGGACCGGGACAGGGATTGTCCATGAGCAGTTCTTC
TRBV7-3	TRBD2	TRBJ2-5	-	CASSLLPLTGGQETQYF	TGTGCCAGCAGCTTACTCCCCTTAACGGGGGGCCAAGAGACCCAGTACTTC
TRBV3-1/TRBV3-2	-	TRBJ1-2	-	CASSQGPNYGYTF	TGTGCCAGCAGCCAAGGGCCTAACTATGGCTACACCTTC
TRBV6-2/TRBV6-3	-	TRBJ1-1	-	CASSYSRGDTEAFF	TGTGCCAGCAGTTACTCGAGGGGCGACACTGAAGCTTTCTTT
TRBV7-2	-	TRBJ2-1	once	CASSLGRGGYNEQFF	TGTGCCAGCAGCTTAGGGCGGGGTGGGTACAATGAGCAGTTCTTC
TRBV6-5	-	TRBJ2-2	-	CASSRDIGTGELFF	TGTGCCAGCAGTCGGGACATTGGAACCGGGGAGCTGTTTTTT
TRBV18	TRBD2	TRBJ2-1	-	CASSLSGGAEQFF	TGTGCCAGCTCACTTAGCGGGGGGGCTGAGCAGTTCTTC
TRBV6-1	-	TRBJ1-5	-	CASSEGVSSNQPQHF	TGTGCCAGCAGTGAGGGGGTGAGTAGCAATCAGCCCCAGCATTTT
TRBV28	TRBD1	TRBJ1-1	-	CASIAGGPNTEAFF	TGTGCCAGCATCGCAGGGGGTCCGAACACTGAAGCTTTCTTT
TRBV2	-	TRBJ1-1	-	CASRLIQGFSEAFF	TGTGCCAGCAGGTTAATACAGGGCTTTTCTGAAGCTTTCTTT
TRBV5-1	-	TRBJ1-5	-	CASSPTGGGNQPQHF	TGCGCCAGCAGCCCCACCGGGGGAGGCAATCAGCCCCAGCATTTT
TRBV13	TRBD2	TRBJ2-5	-	CASSLKGSGGRETQYF	TGTGCCAGCAGCCTTAAGGGTAGCGGGGGAAGGGAGACCCAGTACTTC
TRBV9	TRBD2	TRBJ2-1	-	CASSSNPRLAGNNEQFF	TGTGCCAGCAGCTCAAATCCTCGACTAGCGGGAAACAATGAGCAGTTCTTC
TRBV2	TRBD1	TRBJ2-5	-	CASSIVQGSETQYF	TGTGCCAGCAGCATTGTACAGGGGTCAGAGACCCAGTACTTC
TRBV24-1	TRBD2	TRBJ2-5	-	CATSGGKETQYF	TGTGCCACCAGCGGGGGGAAAGAGACCCAGTACTTC
TRBV27	-	TRBJ1-5	-	CASSLWGSNQPQHF	TGTGCCAGCAGTTTATGGGGAAGCAATCAGCCCCAGCATTTT
TRBV19	-	TRBJ2-5	-	CASSIFFGETQYF	TGTGCCAGTAGTATATTTTTCGGGGAGACCCAGTACTTC
TRBV14	-	TRBJ1-3	-	CASSQMGGSSGNTIYF	TGTGCCAGCAGCCAGATGGGCGGCTCCTCTGGAAACACCATATATTTT
TRBV6-6	TRBD1	TRBJ2-7	-	CASRLTPGQTLYEQYF	TGTGCCAGCAGGCTTACGCCGGGACAGACACTCTACGAGCAGTACTTC
TRBV7-2	-	TRBJ2-3	-	CASSLGPATDTQYF	TGTGCCAGCAGCTTAGGTCCGGCCACAGATACGCAGTATTTT
TRBV15	-	TRBJ2-1	-	CATSNVNEQFF	TGTGCCACCAGCAATGTCAATGAGCAGTTCTTC